This T cell receptor beta chain originates from a study of long-term antiretroviral therapy in people with HIV. At the survey level, the v3.0 immunoSEQ assay was run. The target of sequencing was about 40,000-50,000 T-cell genomes per sample. Sequencing used immunoSEQ multiplex PCR; TCRdb keeps in-frame clones, though not all of them. The data show 25,000 to 35,000 clones, with around 95% seen just once and 3.1% held by the top ten. The sequenced sample was unsorted PBMCs, obtained 5.3 years after starting antiretroviral therapy. The receptor was derived from a man in his fifties with HIV.

DNA for the CDR3: TGCAGGGGGGGAGAGACCCAGTACTTC. It specifies CRGGETQYF. The J gene is TRBJ2-5, the V gene TRBV20-1; maybe TRBD2 (6 bases). The length of the CDR3 is 9 residues. From germline, CDR1 is DFQATT and CDR2 SNEGSKA (reference sequence).